This TCR beta chain appears in the sequencing data of a study of shared clonotypes between healthy human individuals. Study information: Each donor had three CD4 naive, three CD4 memory, two CD8 naive and one CD8 memory plate. Study results and limitations: Sorted-subset sequencing, rarefaction showed, was incomplete despite large depth. Generation of non-shared clonotypes was less probable than generation of clonotypes shared by all four donors.

Several immunoSEQ 96-well plates shared each subset's DNA, each plate a replicate. Profiling relied on immunoSEQ multiplex PCR, and the TCRdb table lists in-frame clones only, not all of them. The sample lists 2 million or so clones; about 95% were seen once. CD45RO-negative cells were positively selected for CCR7, leaving out terminally differentiated effector memory CD45RA+ cells. Germline values: CDR1 SGHTA, CDR2 FQGNSA. The CDR3 runs 16 residues. V gave up 2 bases and J gave up 0 bases, with 13 bases separating them. On this clone itself: Antigen unknown.

The sequence came from a man aged 18-30 years in good health. This chain links TRBV7-2 with TRBJ1-2; a possible D gene is TRBD1 (6 bases). The sample was naive CD8+ T cells sorted from blood. CDR3 in DNA: TGTGCCAGCAGCTTAAAGGGGGGGATAACTAACTATGGCTACACCTTC. This encodes CASSLKGGITNYGYTF.